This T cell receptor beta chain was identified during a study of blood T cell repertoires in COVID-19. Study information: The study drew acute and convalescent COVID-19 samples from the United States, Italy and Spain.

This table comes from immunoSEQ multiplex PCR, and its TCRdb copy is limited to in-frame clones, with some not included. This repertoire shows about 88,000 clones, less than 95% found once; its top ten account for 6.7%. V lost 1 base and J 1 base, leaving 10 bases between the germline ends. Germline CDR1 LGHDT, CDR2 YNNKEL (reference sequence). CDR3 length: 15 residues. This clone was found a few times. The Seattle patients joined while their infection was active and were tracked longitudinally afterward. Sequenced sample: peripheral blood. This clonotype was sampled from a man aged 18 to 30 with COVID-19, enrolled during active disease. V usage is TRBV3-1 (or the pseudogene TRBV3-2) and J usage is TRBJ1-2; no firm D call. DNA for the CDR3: TGTGCCAGCAGCCAAGGCAGGTCGTTTAACTATGGCTACACCTTC. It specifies CASSQGRSFNYGYTF.